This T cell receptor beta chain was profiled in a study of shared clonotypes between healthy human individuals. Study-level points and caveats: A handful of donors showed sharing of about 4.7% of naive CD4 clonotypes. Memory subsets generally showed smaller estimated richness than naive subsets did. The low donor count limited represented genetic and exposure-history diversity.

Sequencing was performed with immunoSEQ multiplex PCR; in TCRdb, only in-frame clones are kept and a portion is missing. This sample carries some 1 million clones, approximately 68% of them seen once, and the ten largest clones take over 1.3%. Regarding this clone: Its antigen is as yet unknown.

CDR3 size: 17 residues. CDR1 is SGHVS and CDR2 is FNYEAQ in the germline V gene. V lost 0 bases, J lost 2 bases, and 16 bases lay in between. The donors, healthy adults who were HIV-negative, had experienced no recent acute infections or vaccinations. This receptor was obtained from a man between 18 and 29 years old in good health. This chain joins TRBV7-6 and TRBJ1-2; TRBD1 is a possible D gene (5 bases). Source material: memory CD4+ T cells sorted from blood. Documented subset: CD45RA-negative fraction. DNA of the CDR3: TGTGCCAGCAGCTTAGCGGGCCGACAGTTCCTCAACTATGGCTACACCTTC. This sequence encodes CASSLAGRQFLNYGYTF. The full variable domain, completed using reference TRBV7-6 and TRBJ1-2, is GAGVSQSPRYKVTKRGQDVALRCDPISGHVSLYWYRQALGQGPEFLTYFNYEAQQDKSGLPNDRFSAERPEGSISTLTIQRTEQRDSAMYRCASSLAGRQFLNYGYTFGSGTRLTVV.